These 6 T cell receptor beta chains were sequenced from one sample in a study of tumor-infiltrating lymphocytes in localized non-small cell lung cancer. Sequenced by immunoSEQ multiplex PCR; TCRdb stores in-frame clones only, minus some. The repertoire includes roughly 15,000 clones, around 68% of them detected once, and roughly a tenth sits in the top ten. The sequenced material came from uninvolved lung tissue not adjacent to the tumor. These receptors came from a human donor with non-small cell lung cancer.

This sequence joins TRBV5-4 and TRBJ1-4; D uncertain. CDR3 length: 13 amino acids. Germline loops: CDR1 SGHNT, CDR2 YYREEE (reference sequence). Trimming removed 3 bases at V and 7 bases at J, with 10 bases between. CDR3 DNA: TGTGCCAGCAGCTACCCTGGCGTTGAAAAACTGTTTTTT. This translates into CASSYPGVEKLFF.

This clone was recorded a few times. The chain recombines TRBV29-1 with TRBJ2-3; TRBD2 agrees at 14 bases. Looked up from germline, CDR1 is SQVTM and CDR2 is ANQGSEA. V lost 4 bases, J lost 5 bases, and 2 bases stayed unmatched. CDR3 size: 14 residues. The CDR3 sequence: CSVGLAGGVDTQYF. CDR3 coding DNA: TGCAGCGTTGGACTAGCGGGAGGGGTAGATACGCAGTATTTT.

V is TRBV19 and J is TRBJ1-1, with a possible D match to TRBD1 (5 bases). The V gene's germline CDR1 is LNHDA and CDR2 SQIVND (reference sequence). This CDR3 has 15 amino acids. V was trimmed by 1 base and J by 4 bases, leaving 13 bases between them. CDR3 sequence reads: CASSIVPGPSTEAFF. The CDR3, as DNA: TGTGCCAGTAGTATAGTTCCGGGACCGTCCACTGAAGCTTTCTTT.

The V and J genes are TRBV5-1 and TRBJ2-2; possible D gene TRBD1, 6 bases. Trimming pared 4 bases from V and 4 bases from J, leaving 14 bases between. The CDR3 spans 15 residues. Germline V gene lookup returns CDR1 SGHRS and CDR2 YFSETQ. CDR3: CASSPTGQSTGELFF. As DNA, the CDR3 is TGCGCCAGCAGCCCGACCGGACAGAGCACCGGGGAGCTGTTTTTT.

This clone was counted between two and nine times. J is TRBJ1-2 and V is TRBV28, with 10 positions matching TRBD1. CDR1 and CDR2 from the germline V gene are MDHEN and SYDVKM. With V trimmed by 5 bases and J by 8 bases, 11 bases remained unmatched. The CDR3 is made up of 15 amino acids. For the CDR3, the DNA is TGTGCCAGCAGTCCTACCCGGGACAGGGGATACGGCTACACCTTC. It is translated as CASSPTRDRGYGYTF.

This chain links TRBV5-1 with TRBJ2-5; D is possibly TRBD1 (6 bases). V shed 0 bases and J shed 5 bases, with 14 bases lying between them. This CDR3 comprises 15 residues. Germline V gene sequence: CDR1 SGHRS, CDR2 YFSETQ. CDR3 coding DNA: TGCGCCAGCAGCTTGGGGGACACAATCTGGGAGACCCAGTACTTC. This gives the protein CASSLGDTIWETQYF.